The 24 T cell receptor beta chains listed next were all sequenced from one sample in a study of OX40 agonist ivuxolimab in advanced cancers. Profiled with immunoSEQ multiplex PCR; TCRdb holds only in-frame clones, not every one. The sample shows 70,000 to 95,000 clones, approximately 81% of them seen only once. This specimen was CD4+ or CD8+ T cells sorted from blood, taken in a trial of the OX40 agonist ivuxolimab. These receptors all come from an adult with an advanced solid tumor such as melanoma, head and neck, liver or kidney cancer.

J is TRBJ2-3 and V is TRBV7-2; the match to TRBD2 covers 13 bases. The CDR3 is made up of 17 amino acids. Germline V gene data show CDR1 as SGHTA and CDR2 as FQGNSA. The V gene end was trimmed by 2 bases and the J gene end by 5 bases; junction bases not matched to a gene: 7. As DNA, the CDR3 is TGTGCCAGCAGCTTAAAACTAGCGGGGGGGCAGGGAGATACGCAGTATTTT. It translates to CASSLKLAGGQGDTQYF.

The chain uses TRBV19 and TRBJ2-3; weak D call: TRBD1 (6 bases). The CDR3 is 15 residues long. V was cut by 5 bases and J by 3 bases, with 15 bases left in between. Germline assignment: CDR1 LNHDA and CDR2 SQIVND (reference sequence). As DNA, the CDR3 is TGTGCCAGTAGTTTATCGGACAGCATGACAGATACGCAGTATTTT. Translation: CASSLSDSMTDTQYF.

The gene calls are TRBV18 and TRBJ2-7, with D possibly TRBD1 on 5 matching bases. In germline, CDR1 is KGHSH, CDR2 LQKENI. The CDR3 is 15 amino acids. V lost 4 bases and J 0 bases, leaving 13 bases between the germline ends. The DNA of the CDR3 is TGTGCCAGCTCACTCACGACAGTTTTCTCCTACGAGCAGTACTTC. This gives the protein CASSLTTVFSYEQYF.

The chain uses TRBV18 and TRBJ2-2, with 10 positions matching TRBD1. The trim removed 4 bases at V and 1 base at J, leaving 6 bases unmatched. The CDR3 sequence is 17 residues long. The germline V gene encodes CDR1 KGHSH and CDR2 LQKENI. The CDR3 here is CASSQRTGGMNTGELFF. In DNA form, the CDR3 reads TGTGCCAGCTCACAACGGACAGGGGGGATGAACACCGGGGAGCTGTTTTTT.

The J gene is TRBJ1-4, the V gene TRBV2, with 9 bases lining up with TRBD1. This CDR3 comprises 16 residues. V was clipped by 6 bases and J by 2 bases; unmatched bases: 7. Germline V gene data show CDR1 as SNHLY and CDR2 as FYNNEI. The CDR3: CASRFTGGRTNEKLFF. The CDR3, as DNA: TGTGCCAGCAGGTTCACAGGGGGCAGGACTAATGAAAAACTGTTTTTT.

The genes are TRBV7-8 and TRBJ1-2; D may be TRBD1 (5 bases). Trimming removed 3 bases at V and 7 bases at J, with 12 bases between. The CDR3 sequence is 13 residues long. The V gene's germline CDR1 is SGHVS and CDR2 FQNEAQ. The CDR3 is CASSFPRVGGYTF. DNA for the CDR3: TGTGCCAGCAGCTTCCCCAGGGTTGGTGGCTACACCTTC.

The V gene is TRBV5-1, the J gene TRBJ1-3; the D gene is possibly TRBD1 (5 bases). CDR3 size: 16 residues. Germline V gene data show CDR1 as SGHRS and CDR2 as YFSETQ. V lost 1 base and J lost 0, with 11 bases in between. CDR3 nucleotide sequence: TGCGCCAGCAGCTTGACCGGGGGGACCTCTGGAAACACCATATATTTT. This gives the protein CASSLTGGTSGNTIYF.

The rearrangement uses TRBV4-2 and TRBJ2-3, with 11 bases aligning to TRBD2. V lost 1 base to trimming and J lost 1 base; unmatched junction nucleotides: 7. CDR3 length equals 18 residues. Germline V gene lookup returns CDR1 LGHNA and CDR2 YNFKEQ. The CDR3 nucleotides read TGTGCCAGCAGCCAAGGGAAGGCTAGCGGGGGGCGCACAGATACGCAGTATTTT. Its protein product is CASSQGKASGGRTDTQYF.

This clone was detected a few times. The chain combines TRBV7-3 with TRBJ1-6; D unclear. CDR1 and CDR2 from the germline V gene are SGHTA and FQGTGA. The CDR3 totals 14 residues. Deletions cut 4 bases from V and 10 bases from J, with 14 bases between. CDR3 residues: CASSSGLSTSPLHF. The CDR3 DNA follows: TGTGCCAGCAGCTCAGGACTGAGCACCTCACCCCTCCACTTT.

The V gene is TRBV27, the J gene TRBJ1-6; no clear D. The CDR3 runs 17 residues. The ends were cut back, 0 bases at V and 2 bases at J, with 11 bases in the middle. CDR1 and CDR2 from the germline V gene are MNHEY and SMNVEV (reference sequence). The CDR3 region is CASSLSSGNAYNSPLHF. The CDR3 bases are TGTGCCAGCAGTTTATCGAGTGGGAACGCCTATAATTCACCCCTCCACTTT.

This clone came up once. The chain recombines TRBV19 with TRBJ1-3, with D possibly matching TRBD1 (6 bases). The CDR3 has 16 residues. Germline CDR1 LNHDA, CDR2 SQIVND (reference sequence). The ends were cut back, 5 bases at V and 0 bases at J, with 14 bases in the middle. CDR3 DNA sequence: TGTGCCAGTAGTGTGGGACAACCCCGCTCTGGAAACACCATATATTTT. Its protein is CASSVGQPRSGNTIYF.

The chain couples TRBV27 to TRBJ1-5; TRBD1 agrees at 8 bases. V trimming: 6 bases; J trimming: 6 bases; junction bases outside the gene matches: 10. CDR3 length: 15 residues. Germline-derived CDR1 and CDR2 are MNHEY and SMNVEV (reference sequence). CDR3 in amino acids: CASSLGQGFGQPQHF. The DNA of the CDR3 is TGTGCCAGCAGCCTCGGACAGGGTTTCGGTCAGCCCCAGCATTTT.

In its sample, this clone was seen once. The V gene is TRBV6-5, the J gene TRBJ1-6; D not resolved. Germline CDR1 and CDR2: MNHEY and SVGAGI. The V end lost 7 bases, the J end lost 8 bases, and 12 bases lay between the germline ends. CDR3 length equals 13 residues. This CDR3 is CASTLGWDSPLHF. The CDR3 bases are TGTGCCAGCACCCTAGGGTGGGATTCACCCCTCCACTTT.

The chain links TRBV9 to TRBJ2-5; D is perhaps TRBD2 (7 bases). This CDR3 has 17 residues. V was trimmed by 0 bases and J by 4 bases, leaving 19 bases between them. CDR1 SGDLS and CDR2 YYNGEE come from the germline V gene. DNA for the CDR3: TGTGCCAGCAGCGTAGGTTTCCGGGACGGGGGGCTAGAGACCCAGTACTTC. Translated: CASSVGFRDGGLETQYF.

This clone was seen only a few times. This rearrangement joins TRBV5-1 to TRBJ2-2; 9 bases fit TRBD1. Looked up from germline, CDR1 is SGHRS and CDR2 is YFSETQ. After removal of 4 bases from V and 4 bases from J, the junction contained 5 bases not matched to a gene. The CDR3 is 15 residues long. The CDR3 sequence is CASSGTGGPTGELFF. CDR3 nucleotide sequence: TGCGCCAGCAGCGGAACAGGGGGCCCCACCGGGGAGCTGTTTTTT. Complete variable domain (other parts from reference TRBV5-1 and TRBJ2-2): KAGVTQTPRYLIKTRGQQVTLSCSPISGHRSVSWYQQTPGQGLQFLFEYFSETQRNKGNFPGRFSGRQFSNSRSEMNVSTLELGDSALYLCASSGTGGPTGELFFGEGSRLTVL.

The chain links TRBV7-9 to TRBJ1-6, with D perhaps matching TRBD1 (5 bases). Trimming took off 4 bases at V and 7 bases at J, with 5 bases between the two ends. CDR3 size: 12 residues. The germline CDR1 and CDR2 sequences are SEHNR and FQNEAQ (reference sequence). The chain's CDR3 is CASSSGNSPLHF. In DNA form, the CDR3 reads TGTGCCAGCAGCTCAGGGAATTCACCCCTCCACTTT.

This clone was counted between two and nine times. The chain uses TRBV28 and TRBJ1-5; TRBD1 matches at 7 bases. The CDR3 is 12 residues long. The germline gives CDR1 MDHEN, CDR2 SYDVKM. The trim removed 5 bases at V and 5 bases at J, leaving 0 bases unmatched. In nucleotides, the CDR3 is TGTGCCAGCAGTCAGGGGGATCAGCCCCAGCATTTT. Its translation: CASSQGDQPQHF.

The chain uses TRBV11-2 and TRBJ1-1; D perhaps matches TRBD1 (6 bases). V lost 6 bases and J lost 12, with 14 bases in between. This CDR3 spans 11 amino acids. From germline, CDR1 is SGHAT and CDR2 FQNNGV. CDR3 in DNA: TGTGCCAGCAGATCCAGGGGTGAGTCTTTCTTT. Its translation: CASRSRGESFF.

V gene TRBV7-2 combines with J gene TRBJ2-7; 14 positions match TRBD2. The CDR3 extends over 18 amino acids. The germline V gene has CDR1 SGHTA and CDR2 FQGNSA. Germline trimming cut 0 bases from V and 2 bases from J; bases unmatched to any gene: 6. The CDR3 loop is CASSLAGLAGALTYEQYF. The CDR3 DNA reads TGTGCCAGCAGCTTAGCGGGACTAGCGGGGGCACTGACCTACGAGCAGTACTTC.

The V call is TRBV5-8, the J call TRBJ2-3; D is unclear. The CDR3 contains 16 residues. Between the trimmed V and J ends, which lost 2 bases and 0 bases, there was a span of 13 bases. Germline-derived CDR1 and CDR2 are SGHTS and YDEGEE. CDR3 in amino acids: CASSFLTDPSTDTQYF. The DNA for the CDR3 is TGTGCCAGCAGCTTTTTGACGGACCCTAGCACAGATACGCAGTATTTT.

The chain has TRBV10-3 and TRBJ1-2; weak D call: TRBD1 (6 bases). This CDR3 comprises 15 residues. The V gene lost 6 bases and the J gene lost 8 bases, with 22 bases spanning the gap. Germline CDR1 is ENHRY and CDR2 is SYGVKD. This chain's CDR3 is CAISPGQPATDGYTF. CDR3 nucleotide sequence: TGTGCCATCAGCCCTGGACAGCCCGCTACTGACGGCTACACCTTC.

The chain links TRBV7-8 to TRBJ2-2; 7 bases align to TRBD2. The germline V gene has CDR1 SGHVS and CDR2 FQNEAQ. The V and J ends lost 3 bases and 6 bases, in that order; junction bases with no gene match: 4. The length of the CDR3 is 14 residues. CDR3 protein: CASSFGGVAGELFF. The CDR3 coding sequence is TGTGCCAGCAGCTTTGGGGGGGTGGCCGGGGAGCTGTTTTTT.

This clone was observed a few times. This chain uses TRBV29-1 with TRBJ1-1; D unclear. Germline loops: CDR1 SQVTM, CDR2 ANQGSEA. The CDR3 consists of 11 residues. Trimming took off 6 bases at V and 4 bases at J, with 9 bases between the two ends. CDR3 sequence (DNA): TGCAGCGTGAGCACGTTCACTGAAGCTTTCTTT. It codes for CSVSTFTEAFF. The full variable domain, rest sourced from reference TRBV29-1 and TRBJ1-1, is SAVISQKPSRDICQRGTSLTIQCQVDSQVTMMFWYRQQPGQSLTLIATANQGSEATYESGFVIDKFPISRPNLTFSTLTVSNMSPEDSSIYLCSVSTFTEAFFGQGTRLTVV.

The CDR3 region has the DNA TGTGCCAGCAGTGCCCCAGGGGGGAGTCAGCCCCAGCATTTT. Translated: CASSAPGGSQPQHF. The J gene is TRBJ1-5, the V gene TRBV25-1; 7 positions agree with TRBD1. The CDR3 extends over 14 amino acids. The germline CDR1 and CDR2 sequences are MGHDK and SYGVNS. V gave up 4 bases and J gave up 6 bases; unmatched junction bases: 6.